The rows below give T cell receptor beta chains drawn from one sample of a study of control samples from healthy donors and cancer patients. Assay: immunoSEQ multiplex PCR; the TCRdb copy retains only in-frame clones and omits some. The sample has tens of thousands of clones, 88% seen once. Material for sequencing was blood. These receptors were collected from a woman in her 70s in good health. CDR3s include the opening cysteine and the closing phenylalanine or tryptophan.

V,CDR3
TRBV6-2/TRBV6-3,CASSYEVVSYEQYF
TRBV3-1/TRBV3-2,CASSQQWASYGYTF
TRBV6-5,CASSLTGDNSPLHF
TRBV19,CASSLGTGVTEAFF
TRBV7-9,CASSPSANYGYTF
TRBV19,CASSEGVSSNQPQHF
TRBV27,CASSSVNTEAFF
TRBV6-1,CASSETVQPNQPQHF
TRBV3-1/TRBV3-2,CASSPGTGEKLFF
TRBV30,CAWSVAGTINTGELFF
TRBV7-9,CASSQGVSGSYNEQFF
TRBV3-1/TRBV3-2,CASSQPDGPSGTQYF
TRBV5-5,CASSLGQGVPTEAFF
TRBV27,CASSPYGSSYNSPLHF
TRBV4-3,CASSQGQSSYNEQFF
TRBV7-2,CASSLASNQPQHF
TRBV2,CASRRLAGNTDTQYF
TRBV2,CASNLRGPNEQYF
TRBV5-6,CASSLGQGKAEQYF
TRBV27,CASSFSYNSPLHF
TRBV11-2,CASSLSNIRFGETQYF
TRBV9,CASSAPRGGFGNTIYF
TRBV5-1,CASSLLGDRGPNTGELFF
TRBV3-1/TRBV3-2,CASSGQNYGYTF
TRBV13,CASSLVRSGAFF
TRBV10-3,CAISDGGRGDTQYF
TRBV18,CASSRRQGDGYTF
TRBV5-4,CASSPGTTGQNTGELFF
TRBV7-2,CASSLSPSGRATDTQYF
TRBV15,CATSRVTGIDYGYTF
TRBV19,CASAQGSNQPQHF
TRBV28,CASSLPNEKLFF
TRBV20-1,CSASHRRNTEAFF
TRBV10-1,CASSESQSEQYF
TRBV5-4,CASSLTGGPGETQYF
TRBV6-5,CASRLYRGVTEAFF
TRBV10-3,CAISGDRASDEQYF
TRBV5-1,CASTVEGAMTNTEAFF
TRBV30,CAWSARSEAFF
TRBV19,CATSSLTGGRNEQFF
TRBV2,CASSGQLNQPQHF
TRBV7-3,CASSPNGGREQFF
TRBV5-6,CASSSTQKVGNQPQHF
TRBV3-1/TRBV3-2,CASSQSGGGTYNSPLHF
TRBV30,CAWSAAGQSNEKLFF
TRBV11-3,CASSLLDGTGELFF
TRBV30,CAWSGDVAGDTIYF
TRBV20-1,CSASEGGIDQPQHF
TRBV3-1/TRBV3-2,CASSPRRASADTQYF
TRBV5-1,CASSTRGTYGYTF
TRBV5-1,CASSSVSGNEKLFF
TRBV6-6,CASSYRGSYNQPQHF
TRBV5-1,CASRTGSQETQYF
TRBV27,CASSLEGPTYNEQFF
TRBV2,CASTDGGYSNQPQHF
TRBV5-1,CASTPAGDLGEKLFF
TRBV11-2,CASSPIARDTIYF
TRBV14,CASSQEMGPHNEQFF
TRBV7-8,CASSWRQGANTEAFF
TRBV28,CASSLQGYGYTF